This T cell receptor beta chain was retrieved from a study of lymphopenia after photon versus proton radiotherapy. Overall study findings and caveats: After lymphocyte nadir, photon-treated repertoires showed oligoclonal expansion, especially CD8+ Temra.

Clones were read by immunoSEQ multiplex PCR, and TCRdb kept only the in-frame ones, dropping some. The sample consists of 8,000 or so clones, about 86% of them appearing once. On this clone: Its antigen remains unknown.

CDR3 length equals 20 residues. CDR1 and CDR2 (germline): LGHNA, YNFKEQ. V lost 0 bases, J lost 0 bases, and 9 bases stayed unmatched. The chain carries TRBV4-2 and TRBJ2-3, with 13 nucleotides matching TRBD2. The sequence was obtained from an elderly man with cholangiocarcinoma. The specimen comprised peripheral blood, sampled from a patient treated with photon-based radiotherapy. The CDR3 spells CASSQDQLAGGSSSTDTQYF. CDR3 in DNA: TGTGCCAGCAGCCAAGATCAACTAGCGGGGGGGTCATCTAGCACAGATACGCAGTATTTT.